The 13 T cell receptor beta chains below come from one sample, sequenced in a study of blood T cells in healthy people across ages. A second PCR of 7 to 11 cycles used a sample-barcoded 5' primer and a J-beta primer mix. TCRdb reprocessed the 5' RACE reads with MiXCR, giving one entry per CDR3 protein. The table shows 700,000 to 900,000 distinct CDR3 sequences, with 53% occurring only once. Specimen: blood. These receptor sequences come from an elderly man in good health.

The rearrangement uses TRBV29-1 and TRBJ2-2; 9 bases fit TRBD1. With 7 bases clipped from V and 5 bases from J, the junction kept 5 bases outside the gene matches. Germline CDR1 is SQVTM and CDR2 is ANQGSEA. The CDR3 is made up of 13 amino acids. The CDR3 sequence: CSAATGGTGELFF. CDR3 DNA sequence: TGCAGCGCCGCGACAGGGGGGACCGGGGAGCTGTTTTTT.

The V call is TRBV25-1, the J call TRBJ2-6; D is undetermined. Germline V gene lookup returns CDR1 MGHDK and CDR2 SYGVNS. Trimming pared 6 bases from V and 2 bases from J, leaving 5 bases between. The CDR3 is 13 amino acids. The CDR3 DNA reads TGTGCCAGCAGGACCCCTGGGGCCAACGTCCTGACTTTC. Its protein is CASRTPGANVLTF.

The rearrangement uses TRBV20-1 and TRBJ2-1; 7 nucleotides align to TRBD2. The trim removed 1 base at V and 0 bases at J, leaving 15 bases unmatched. The CDR3 loop spans 19 amino acids. The germline gives CDR1 DFQATT, CDR2 SNEGSKA (reference sequence). The chain's CDR3 is CSARALKRSGASSYNEQFF. The CDR3, as DNA: TGCAGTGCTAGAGCCCTTAAGAGGAGCGGGGCGAGCTCCTACAATGAGCAGTTCTTC.

This clonotype occurred a few times. The J gene is TRBJ1-4, the V gene TRBV9; 8 positions agree with TRBD1. V lost 2 bases and J lost 8; bases outside the gene matches: 8. This CDR3 spans 15 amino acids. Germline V CDR1 and CDR2: SGDLS, YYNGEE. For the CDR3, the DNA is TGTGCCAGCAGCGTCGGGACAGGACCGGACGAAAAACTGTTTTTT. Translation gives CASSVGTGPDEKLFF.

This chain uses TRBV27 with TRBJ2-3; TRBD2 matches 13 bases. This CDR3 is built from 19 residues. Per the germline V gene, CDR1 is MNHEY and CDR2 is SMNVEV (reference sequence). Trimming took 3 bases from V and 1 from J; bases not matched to a gene: 10. CDR3 DNA: TGTGCCAGCAGTTTTACCGGACTAGCGGGAGATGGGGGCACAGATACGCAGTATTTT. Its translation: CASSFTGLAGDGGTDTQYF.

The chain employs TRBV6-2 or TRBV6-3 and TRBJ2-6; D gene unclear. The V end lost 4 bases, the J end lost 0 bases, and 16 bases lay between the germline ends. This CDR3 has 18 residues. Germline CDR1 reads MNHEY; CDR2 reads SVGEGT. The CDR3 nucleotides read TGTGCCAGCAGTTTCCTCCCCGTACGGAGCTCTGGGGCCAACGTCCTGACTTTC. Its translation: CASSFLPVRSSGANVLTF.

This clonotype was seen a few times. This chain uses TRBV20-1 with TRBJ2-7; TRBD2 matches 10 bases. CDR1 is DFQATT and CDR2 is SNEGSKA in the germline V gene (reference sequence). The V and J ends lost 3 bases and 4 bases, in that order; junction bases with no gene match: 6. The CDR3 length is 14 residues. The CDR3 bases are TGCAGTGCTAGCAGCGGGAGGGCCGATTACGAGCAGTACTTC. As protein: CSASSGRADYEQYF.

This chain uses TRBV6-5 with TRBJ2-5, with 9 bases matching TRBD1. The CDR3 spans 14 residues. V lost 0 bases to trimming and J lost 4 bases; unmatched junction nucleotides: 0. CDR1 is MNHEY and CDR2 is SVGAGI in the germline V gene. In nucleotides, the CDR3 is TGTGCCAGCAGTTACTCGGACAGGGGAGAGACCCAGTACTTC. Its translation is CASSYSDRGETQYF.

This clonotype showed up just a few times. The chain joins TRBV18 to TRBJ2-7, with 11 nucleotides matching TRBD2. With V trimmed by 6 bases and J by 4 bases, 8 bases remained unmatched. The CDR3 is made up of 15 amino acids. Germline V gives CDR1 KGHSH, CDR2 LQKENI. The CDR3 loop is CASSRPGLAAYEQYF. The CDR3, as DNA: TGTGCCAGCTCTCGCCCGGGACTAGCGGCGTACGAGCAGTACTTC.

This clonotype has just a few counts. The chain combines TRBV2 with TRBJ2-3, with 8 bases matching TRBD1. The trim removed 6 bases at V and 9 bases at J, leaving 11 bases unmatched. CDR1 and CDR2 from the germline V gene are SNHLY and FYNNEI. This CDR3 has 14 residues. The CDR3 DNA reads TGTGCCAGCAGCCCTGCCACAGGGGGGATGACGCAGTATTTT. Protein: CASSPATGGMTQYF.

Points on this clonotype: At one of its ends the junction is not consistent with the germline gene, which may arise from a read error. The chain couples TRBV10-3 to TRBJ2-1; 12 bases align to TRBD2. The CDR3 consists of 15 residues. Germline CDR1 and CDR2: ENHRY and SYGVKD. This CDR3 reads CAISATSGGSNEQLF. The CDR3 nucleotides are TGTGCCATCAGTGCTACTAGCGGGGGGTCAAATGAGCAGTTATTC.

This clonotype was recorded a few times. The genes are TRBV20-1 and TRBJ2-1; TRBD1 agrees at 8 bases. The V gene end was trimmed by 6 bases and the J gene end by 7 bases; junction bases not matched to a gene: 5. Germline V gene data show CDR1 as DFQATT and CDR2 as SNEGSKA (reference sequence). The CDR3 covers 12 residues. The CDR3 nucleotides are TGCAGTGCAGGACAGGGTGTGAATGAGCAGTTCTTC. Its translation is CSAGQGVNEQFF.

This clonotype has at least ten counts. The gene calls are TRBV2 and TRBJ2-5, with 9 bases matching TRBD2. The CDR3 sequence is 11 residues long. Germline-derived CDR1 and CDR2 are SNHLY and FYNNEI. V gave up 9 bases and J gave up 5 bases; unmatched junction bases: 1. DNA for the CDR3: TGTGCCAGTAGCGGGGGCGAGACCCAGTACTTC. Its protein product is CASSGGETQYF.